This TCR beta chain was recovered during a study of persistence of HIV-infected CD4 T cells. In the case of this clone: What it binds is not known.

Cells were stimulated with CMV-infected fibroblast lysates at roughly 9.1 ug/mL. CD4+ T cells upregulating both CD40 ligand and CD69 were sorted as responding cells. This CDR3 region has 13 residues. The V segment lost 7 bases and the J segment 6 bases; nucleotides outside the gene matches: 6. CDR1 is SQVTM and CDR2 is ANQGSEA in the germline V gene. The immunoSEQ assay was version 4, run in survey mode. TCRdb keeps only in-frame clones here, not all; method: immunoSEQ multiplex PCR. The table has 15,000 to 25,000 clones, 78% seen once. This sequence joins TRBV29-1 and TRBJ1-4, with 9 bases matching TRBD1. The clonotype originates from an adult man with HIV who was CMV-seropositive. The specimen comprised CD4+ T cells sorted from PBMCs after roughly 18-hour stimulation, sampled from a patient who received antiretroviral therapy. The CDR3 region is CSALRDRDEKLFF. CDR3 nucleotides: TGCAGCGCGTTGAGGGACAGGGATGAAAAACTGTTTTTT.